The 2 T cell receptor beta chains listed next were all sequenced from one sample in a study of T cells after yellow fever vaccination. TCRdb ran MiXCR on the 5' RACE reads and lists one entry per CDR3 protein. This sample has about 320,000 distinct CDR3 sequences, with approximately 4% found just once. The sequenced sample was PBMCs, obtained 15 days after the yellow fever booster vaccination. The receptors here all came from a man aged 18 to 29 who received the YFV17D yellow fever vaccine.

This clonotype came up a few times. This chain joins TRBV12-3 or TRBV12-4 and TRBJ1-1; 8 bases are shared with TRBD1. This CDR3 has 13 residues. Germline trimming cut 6 bases from V and 6 bases from J; bases unmatched to any gene: 6. The DNA for the CDR3 is TGTGCCAGCAGGAATGCAGGGGGCTCTGAAGCTTTCTTT. Amino acid sequence: CASRNAGGSEAFF.

In its sample, this clonotype was seen a few times. The chain is built from TRBV3-1 and TRBJ2-5; 11 nucleotides line up with TRBD2. The V gene's germline CDR1 is LGHDT and CDR2 YNNKEL (reference sequence). With 5 bases clipped from V and 7 bases from J, the junction kept 9 bases outside the gene matches. The CDR3 contains 15 residues. This CDR3 reads CASSETSGVIGTQYF. The CDR3 region has the DNA TGTGCCAGCAGCGAGACTAGCGGGGTTATCGGGACCCAGTACTTC.